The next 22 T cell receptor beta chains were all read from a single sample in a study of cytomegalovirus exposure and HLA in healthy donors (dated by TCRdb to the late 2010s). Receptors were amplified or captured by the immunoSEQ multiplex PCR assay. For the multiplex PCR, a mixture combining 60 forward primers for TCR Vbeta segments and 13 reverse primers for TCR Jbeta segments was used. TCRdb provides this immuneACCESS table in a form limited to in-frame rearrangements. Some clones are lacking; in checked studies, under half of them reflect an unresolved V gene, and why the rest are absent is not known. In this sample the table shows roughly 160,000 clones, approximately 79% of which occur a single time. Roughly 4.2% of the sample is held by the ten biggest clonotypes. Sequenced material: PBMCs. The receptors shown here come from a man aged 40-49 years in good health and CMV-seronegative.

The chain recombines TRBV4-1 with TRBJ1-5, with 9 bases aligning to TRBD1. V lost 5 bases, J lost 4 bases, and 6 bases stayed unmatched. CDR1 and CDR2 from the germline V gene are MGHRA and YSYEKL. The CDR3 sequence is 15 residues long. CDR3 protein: CASSYPGQGNQPQHF. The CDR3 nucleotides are TGCGCCAGCAGCTACCCGGGACAGGGTAATCAGCCCCAGCATTTT.

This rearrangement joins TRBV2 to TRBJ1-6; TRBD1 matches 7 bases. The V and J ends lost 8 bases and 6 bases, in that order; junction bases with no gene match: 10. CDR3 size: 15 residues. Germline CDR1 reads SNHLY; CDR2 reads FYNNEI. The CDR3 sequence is CASRPTGVINSPLHF. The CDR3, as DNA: TGTGCCAGCCGTCCTACAGGGGTTATTAATTCACCCCTCCACTTT.

CDR3 sequence (DNA): TGTGCCAGTAGACTAATAGGGGGGGGCCTTGGATTTAGCAATCAGCCCCAGCATTTT. It is translated as CASRLIGGGLGFSNQPQHF. This chain uses TRBV19 with TRBJ1-5; D perhaps matches TRBD1 (6 bases). The CDR3 totals 19 residues. V shed 6 bases and J shed 0 bases, with 24 bases lying between them. Germline CDR1 LNHDA, CDR2 SQIVND (reference sequence).

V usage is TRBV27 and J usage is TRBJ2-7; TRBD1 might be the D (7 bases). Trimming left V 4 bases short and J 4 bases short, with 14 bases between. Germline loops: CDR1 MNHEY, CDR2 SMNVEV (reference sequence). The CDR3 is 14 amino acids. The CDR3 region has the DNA TGTGCCAGCAGTTCCGGGGGACAGAGTTACGAGCAGTACTTC. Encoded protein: CASSSGGQSYEQYF.

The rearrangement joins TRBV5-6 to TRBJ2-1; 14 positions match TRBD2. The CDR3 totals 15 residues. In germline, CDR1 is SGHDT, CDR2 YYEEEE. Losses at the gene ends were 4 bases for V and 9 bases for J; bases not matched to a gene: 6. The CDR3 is CASSLGLAGVGEQFF. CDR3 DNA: TGTGCCAGCAGCCTGGGACTAGCGGGGGTTGGTGAGCAGTTCTTC.

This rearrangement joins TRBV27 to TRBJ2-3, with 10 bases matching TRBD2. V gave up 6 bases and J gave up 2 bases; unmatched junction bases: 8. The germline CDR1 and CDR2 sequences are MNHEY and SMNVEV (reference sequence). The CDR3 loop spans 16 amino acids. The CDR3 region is CASSLIAGGFTDTQYF. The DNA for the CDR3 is TGTGCCAGCAGCCTAATAGCGGGGGGTTTCACAGATACGCAGTATTTT.

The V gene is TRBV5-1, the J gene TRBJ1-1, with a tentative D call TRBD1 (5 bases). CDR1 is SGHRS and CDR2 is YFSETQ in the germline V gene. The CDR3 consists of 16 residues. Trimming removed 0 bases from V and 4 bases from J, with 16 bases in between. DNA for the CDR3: TGCGCCAGCAGCTTGGGGGCAGGGATCGAGAGCACTGAAGCTTTCTTT. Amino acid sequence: CASSLGAGIESTEAFF.

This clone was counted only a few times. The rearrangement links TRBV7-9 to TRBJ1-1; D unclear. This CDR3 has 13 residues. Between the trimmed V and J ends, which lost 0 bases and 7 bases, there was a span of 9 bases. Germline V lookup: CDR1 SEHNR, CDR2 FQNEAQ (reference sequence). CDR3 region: CASSLAKPNEAFF. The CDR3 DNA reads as TGTGCCAGCAGCTTAGCGAAGCCAAATGAAGCTTTCTTT.

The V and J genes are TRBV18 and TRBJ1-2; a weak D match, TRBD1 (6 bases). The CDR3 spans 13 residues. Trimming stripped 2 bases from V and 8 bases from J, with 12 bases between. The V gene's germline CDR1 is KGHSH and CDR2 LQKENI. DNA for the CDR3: TGTGCCAGCTCACCAGACGAGGACAGAGGCTACACCTTC. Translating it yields CASSPDEDRGYTF.

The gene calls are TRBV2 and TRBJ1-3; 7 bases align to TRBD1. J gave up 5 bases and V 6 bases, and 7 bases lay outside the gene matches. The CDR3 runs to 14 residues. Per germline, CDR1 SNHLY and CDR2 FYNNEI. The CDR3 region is CASRATGTRNTIYF. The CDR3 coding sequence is TGTGCCAGCAGAGCGACAGGGACAAGAAACACCATATATTTT.

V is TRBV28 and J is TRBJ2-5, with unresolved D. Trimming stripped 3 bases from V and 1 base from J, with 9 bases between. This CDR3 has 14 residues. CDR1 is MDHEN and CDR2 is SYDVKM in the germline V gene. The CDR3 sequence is CASSFLSVQETQYF. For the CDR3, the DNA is TGTGCCAGCAGTTTCCTCTCGGTCCAAGAGACCCAGTACTTC.

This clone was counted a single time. The CDR3 protein is CASSPSSGGGYEQYF. Here the CDR3 DNA reads TGTGCCAGCTCACCATCTAGCGGGGGTGGATACGAGCAGTACTTC. The chain combines TRBV18 with TRBJ2-7; 10 bases are shared with TRBD2. The ends lost 2 bases at V and 4 bases at J; junction bases unmatched: 5. From germline, CDR1 is KGHSH and CDR2 LQKENI. This CDR3 is 15 amino acids long.

The CDR3 loop is CASSLTGLREQYF. CDR3 nucleotide sequence: TGTGCCAGCAGCCTGACAGGGTTGCGCGAGCAGTACTTC. The chain links TRBV7-8 to TRBJ2-7; 7 bases fit TRBD1. CDR1 SGHVS and CDR2 FQNEAQ come from the germline V gene. The junction had 7 bases not matched to a gene; V was cut back by 5 bases and J by 6 bases. The CDR3 covers 13 residues. The variable domain in full, completed from reference TRBV7-8 and TRBJ2-7, reads GAGVSQSPRYKVAKRGQDVALRCDPISGHVSLFWYQQALGQGPEFLTYFQNEAQLDKSGLPSDRFFAERPEGSVSTLKIQRTQQEDSAVYLCASSLTGLREQYFGPGTRLTVT.

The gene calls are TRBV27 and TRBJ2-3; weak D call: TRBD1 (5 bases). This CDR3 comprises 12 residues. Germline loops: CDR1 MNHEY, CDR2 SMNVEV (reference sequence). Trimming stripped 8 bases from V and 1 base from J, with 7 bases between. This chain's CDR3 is CASGAGTDTQYF. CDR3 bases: TGTGCCAGCGGGGCAGGCACAGATACGCAGTATTTT.

CDR3 in amino acids: CASRGRTGFVDGYTF. CDR3 nucleotides: TGTGCCAGCAGGGGGAGGACAGGGTTTGTCGATGGCTACACCTTC. V usage is TRBV25-1 and J usage is TRBJ1-2, with 8 bases identical to TRBD1. The CDR3 is 15 amino acids. V shed 6 bases, J shed 6 bases, and the junction held 12 bases outside the gene matches. Germline V gives CDR1 MGHDK, CDR2 SYGVNS.

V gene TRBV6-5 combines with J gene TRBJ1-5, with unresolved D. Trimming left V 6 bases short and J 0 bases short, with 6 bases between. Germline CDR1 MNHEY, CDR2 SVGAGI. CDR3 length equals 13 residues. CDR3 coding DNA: TGTGCCAGCAGCCCCAATAGCAATCAGCCCCAGCATTTT. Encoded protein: CASSPNSNQPQHF.

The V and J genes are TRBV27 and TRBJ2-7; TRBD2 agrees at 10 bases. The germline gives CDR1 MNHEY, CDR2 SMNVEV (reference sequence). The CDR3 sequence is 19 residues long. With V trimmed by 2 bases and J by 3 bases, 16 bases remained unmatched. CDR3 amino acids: CASSLGGLDTGTSDYEQYF. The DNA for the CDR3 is TGTGCCAGCAGTTTAGGGGGACTAGATACCGGGACTAGCGACTACGAGCAGTACTTC.

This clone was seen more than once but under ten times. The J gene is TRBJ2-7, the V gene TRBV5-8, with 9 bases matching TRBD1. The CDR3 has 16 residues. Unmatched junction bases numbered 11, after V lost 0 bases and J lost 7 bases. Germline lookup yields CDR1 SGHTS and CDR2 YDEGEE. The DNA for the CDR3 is TGTGCCAGCAGCTTGGAAAGGGGACAGGGTATCTTGGAGCAGTACTTC. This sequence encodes CASSLERGQGILEQYF. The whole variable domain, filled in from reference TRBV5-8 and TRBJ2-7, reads EAGVTQSPTHLIKTRGQQATLRCSPISGHTSVYWYQQALGLGLQFLLWYDEGEERNRGNFPPRFSGRQFPNYSSELNVNALELEDSALYLCASSLERGQGILEQYFGPGTRLTVT.

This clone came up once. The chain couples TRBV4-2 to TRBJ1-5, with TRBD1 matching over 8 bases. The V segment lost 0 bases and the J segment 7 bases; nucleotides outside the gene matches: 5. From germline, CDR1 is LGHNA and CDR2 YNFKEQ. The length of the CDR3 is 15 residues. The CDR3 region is CASSQDSGGGQPQHF. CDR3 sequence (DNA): TGTGCCAGCAGCCAAGATTCAGGGGGCGGCCAGCCCCAGCATTTT.

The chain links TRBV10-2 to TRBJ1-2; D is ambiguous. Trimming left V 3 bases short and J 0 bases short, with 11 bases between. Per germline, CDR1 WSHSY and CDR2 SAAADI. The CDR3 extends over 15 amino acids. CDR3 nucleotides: TGCGCCAGCAGTGAAAACATTAATCCTAACTATGGCTACACCTTC. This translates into CASSENINPNYGYTF.

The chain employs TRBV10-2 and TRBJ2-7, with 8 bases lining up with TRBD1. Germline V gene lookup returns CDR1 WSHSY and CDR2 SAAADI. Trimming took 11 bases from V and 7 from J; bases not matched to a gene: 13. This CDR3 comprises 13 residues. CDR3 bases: TGCGCCGGCACCCTGGACAGGGCGGGGGAGCAGTACTTC. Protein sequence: CAGTLDRAGEQYF.

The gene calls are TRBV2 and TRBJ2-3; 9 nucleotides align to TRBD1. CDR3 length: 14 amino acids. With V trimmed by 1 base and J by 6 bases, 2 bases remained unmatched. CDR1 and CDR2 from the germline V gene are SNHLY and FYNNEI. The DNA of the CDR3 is TGTGCCAGCAGTGAAGACAGGGGGCTGGATACGCAGTATTTT. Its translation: CASSEDRGLDTQYF.